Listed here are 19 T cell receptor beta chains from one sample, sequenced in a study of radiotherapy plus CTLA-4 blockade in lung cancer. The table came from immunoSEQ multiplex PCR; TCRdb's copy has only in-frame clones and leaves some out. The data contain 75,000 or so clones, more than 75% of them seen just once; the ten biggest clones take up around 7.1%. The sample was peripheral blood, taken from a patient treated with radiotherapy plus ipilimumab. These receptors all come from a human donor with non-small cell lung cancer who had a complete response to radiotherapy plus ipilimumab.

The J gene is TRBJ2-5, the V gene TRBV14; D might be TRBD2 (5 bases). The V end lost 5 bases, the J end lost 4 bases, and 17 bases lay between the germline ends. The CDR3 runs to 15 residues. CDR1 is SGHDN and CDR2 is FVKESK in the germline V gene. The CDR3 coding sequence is TGTGCCAGCAGCGTCGGACTGTCGCCCTTAGAGACCCAGTACTTC. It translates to CASSVGLSPLETQYF.

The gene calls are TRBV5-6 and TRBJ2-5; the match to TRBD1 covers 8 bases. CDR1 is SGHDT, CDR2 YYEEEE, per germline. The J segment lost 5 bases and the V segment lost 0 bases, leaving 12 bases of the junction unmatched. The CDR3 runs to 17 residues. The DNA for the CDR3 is TGTGCCAGCAGCTTGGGTTTCAGGGGGCAGAGTGGGGAGACCCAGTACTTC. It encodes CASSLGFRGQSGETQYF.

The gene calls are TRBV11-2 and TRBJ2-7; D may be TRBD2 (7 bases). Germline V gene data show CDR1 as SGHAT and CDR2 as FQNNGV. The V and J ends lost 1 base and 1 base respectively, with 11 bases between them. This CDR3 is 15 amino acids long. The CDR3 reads CASSLGRGPSYEQYF. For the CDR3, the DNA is TGTGCCAGCAGCTTAGGGCGGGGGCCTTCCTACGAGCAGTACTTC.

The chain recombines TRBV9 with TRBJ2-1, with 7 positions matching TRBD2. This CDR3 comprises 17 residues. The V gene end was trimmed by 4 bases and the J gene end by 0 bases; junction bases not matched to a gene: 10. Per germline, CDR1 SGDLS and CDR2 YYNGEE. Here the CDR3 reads CASSPPGGGSSYNEQFF. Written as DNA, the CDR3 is TGTGCCAGCAGCCCCCCCGGCGGGGGTAGCTCCTACAATGAGCAGTTCTTC.

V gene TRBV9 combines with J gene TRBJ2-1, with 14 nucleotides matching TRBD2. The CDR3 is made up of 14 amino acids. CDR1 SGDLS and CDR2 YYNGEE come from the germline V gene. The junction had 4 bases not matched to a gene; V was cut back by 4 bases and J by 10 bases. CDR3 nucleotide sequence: TGTGCCAGCAGCCCAGGACTAGCGGGGGGAGAGCAGTTCTTC. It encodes CASSPGLAGGEQFF. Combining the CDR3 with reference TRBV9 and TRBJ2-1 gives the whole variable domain DSGVTQTPKHLITATGQRVTLRCSPRSGDLSVYWYQQSLDQGLQFLIQYYNGEERAKGNILERFSAQQFPDLHSELNLSSLELGDSALYFCASSPGLAGGEQFFGPGTRLTVL.

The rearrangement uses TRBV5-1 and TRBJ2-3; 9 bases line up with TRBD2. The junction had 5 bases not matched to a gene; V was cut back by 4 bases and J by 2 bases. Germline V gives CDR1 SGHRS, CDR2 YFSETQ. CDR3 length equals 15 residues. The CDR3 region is CASSPSGRYTDTQYF. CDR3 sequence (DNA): TGCGCCAGCAGCCCCAGCGGGAGGTACACAGATACGCAGTATTTT.

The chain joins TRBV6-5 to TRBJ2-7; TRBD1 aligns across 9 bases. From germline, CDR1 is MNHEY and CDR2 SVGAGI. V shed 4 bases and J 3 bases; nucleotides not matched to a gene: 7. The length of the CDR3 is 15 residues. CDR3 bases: TGTGCCAGCAGTTGGGGACAGGGAATCAACTACGAGCAGTACTTC. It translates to CASSWGQGINYEQYF.

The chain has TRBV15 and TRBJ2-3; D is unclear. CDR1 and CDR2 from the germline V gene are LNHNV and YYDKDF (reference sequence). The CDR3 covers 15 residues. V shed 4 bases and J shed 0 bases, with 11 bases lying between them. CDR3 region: CATSTDGESTDTQYF. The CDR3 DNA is TGTGCCACCAGCACGGACGGAGAAAGCACAGATACGCAGTATTTT.

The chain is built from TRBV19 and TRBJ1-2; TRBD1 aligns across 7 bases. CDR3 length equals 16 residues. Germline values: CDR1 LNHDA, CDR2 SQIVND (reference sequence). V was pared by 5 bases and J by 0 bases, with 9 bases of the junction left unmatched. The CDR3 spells CASSFRDSRPNYGYTF. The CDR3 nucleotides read TGTGCCAGTAGTTTCCGGGACAGCCGACCTAACTATGGCTACACCTTC.

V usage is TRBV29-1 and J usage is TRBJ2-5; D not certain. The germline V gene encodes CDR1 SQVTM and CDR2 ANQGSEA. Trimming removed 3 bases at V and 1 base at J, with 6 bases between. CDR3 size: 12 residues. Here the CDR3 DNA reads TGCAGCGTTGACTCGGGCCAAGAGACCCAGTACTTC. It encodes CSVDSGQETQYF.

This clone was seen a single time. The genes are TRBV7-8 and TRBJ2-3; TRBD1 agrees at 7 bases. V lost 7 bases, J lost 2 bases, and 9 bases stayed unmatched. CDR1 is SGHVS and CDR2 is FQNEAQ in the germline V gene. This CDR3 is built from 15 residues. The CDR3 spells CASIRDRVNTDTQYF. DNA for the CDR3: TGTGCCAGCATCCGTGACAGGGTCAACACAGATACGCAGTATTTT. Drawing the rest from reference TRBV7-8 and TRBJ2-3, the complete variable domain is GAGVSQSPRYKVAKRGQDVALRCDPISGHVSLFWYQQALGQGPEFLTYFQNEAQLDKSGLPSDRFFAERPEGSVSTLKIQRTQQEDSAVYLCASIRDRVNTDTQYFGPGTRLTVL.

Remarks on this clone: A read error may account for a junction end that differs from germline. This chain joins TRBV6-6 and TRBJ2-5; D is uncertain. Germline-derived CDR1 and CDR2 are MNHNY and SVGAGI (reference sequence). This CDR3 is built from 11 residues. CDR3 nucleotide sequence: TGTGCCAGCAGTGAGCAAGAGGCCCAGTACTTC. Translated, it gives CASSEQEAQYF.

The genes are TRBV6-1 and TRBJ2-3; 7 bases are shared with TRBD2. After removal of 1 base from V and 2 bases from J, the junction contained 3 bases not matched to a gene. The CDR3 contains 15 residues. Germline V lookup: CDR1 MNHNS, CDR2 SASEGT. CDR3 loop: CASSEGLAYTDTQYF. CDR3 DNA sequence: TGTGCCAGCAGTGAAGGACTAGCTTACACAGATACGCAGTATTTT.

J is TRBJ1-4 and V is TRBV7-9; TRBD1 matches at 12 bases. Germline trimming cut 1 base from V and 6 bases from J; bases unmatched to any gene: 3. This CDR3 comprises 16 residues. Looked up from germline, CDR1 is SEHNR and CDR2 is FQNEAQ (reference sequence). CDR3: CASSLEGTGGHEKLFF. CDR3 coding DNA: TGTGCCAGCAGCTTAGAGGGGACAGGGGGCCATGAAAAACTGTTTTTT.

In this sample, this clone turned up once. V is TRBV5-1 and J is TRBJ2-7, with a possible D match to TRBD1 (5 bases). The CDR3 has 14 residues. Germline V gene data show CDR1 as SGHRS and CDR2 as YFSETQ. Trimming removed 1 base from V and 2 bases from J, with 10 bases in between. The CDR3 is CASSLSTATYEQYF. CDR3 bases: TGCGCCAGCAGCTTGTCGACAGCAACCTACGAGCAGTACTTC.

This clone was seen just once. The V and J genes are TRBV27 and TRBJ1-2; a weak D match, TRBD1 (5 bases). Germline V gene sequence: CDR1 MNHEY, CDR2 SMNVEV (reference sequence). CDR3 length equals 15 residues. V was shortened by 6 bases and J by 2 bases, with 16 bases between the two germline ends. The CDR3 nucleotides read TGTGCCAGCAGATCCTTGTGGGGGAAGAACTATGGCTACACCTTC. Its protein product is CASRSLWGKNYGYTF.

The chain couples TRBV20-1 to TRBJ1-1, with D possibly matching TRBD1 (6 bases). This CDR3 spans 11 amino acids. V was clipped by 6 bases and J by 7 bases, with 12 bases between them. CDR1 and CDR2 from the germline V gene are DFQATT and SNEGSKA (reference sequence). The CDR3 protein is CSAKHRVEAFF. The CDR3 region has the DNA TGCAGTGCCAAACACAGGGTTGAAGCTTTCTTT.

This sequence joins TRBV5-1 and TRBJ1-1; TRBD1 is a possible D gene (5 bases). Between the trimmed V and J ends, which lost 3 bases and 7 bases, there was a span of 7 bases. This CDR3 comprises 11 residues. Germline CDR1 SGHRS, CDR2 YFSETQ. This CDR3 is CASSSTDEAFF. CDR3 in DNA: TGCGCCAGCAGCTCGACAGATGAAGCTTTCTTT.

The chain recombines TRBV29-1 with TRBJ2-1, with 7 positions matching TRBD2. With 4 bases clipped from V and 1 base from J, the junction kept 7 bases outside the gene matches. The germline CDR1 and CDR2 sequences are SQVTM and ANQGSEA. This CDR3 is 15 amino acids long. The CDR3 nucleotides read TGCAGCGTTGCTGAGCGGGACCCGTCCTACAATGAGCAGTTCTTC. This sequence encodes CSVAERDPSYNEQFF.